The next 22 T cell receptor beta chains were all read from a single sample in a study of T cell changes during pregnancy in multiple sclerosis. Method: immunoSEQ multiplex PCR; TCRdb's copy keeps in-frame clones and lacks some. The profile shows 40,000 or so clones, 89% of them singletons. The sample consisted of CD4+ T cells from peripheral blood mononuclear cells, taken in the first trimester of pregnancy. All receptors come from a female donor with multiple sclerosis, enrolled in a pregnancy study.

The chain has TRBV28 and TRBJ1-4, with unresolved D. The V gene lost 7 bases and the J gene lost 3 bases, with 9 bases spanning the gap. The CDR3 sequence is 13 residues long. The germline V gene has CDR1 MDHEN and CDR2 SYDVKM. The CDR3 loop reads CASIWAPNEKLFF. The CDR3 DNA follows: TGTGCCAGCATTTGGGCCCCTAATGAAAAACTGTTTTTT.

The chain uses TRBV30 and TRBJ1-5; D gene ambiguous. Trimming took off 1 base at V and 7 bases at J, with 11 bases between the two ends. In germline, CDR1 is GTSNPN, CDR2 SVGIG (reference sequence). This CDR3 comprises 13 residues. The CDR3 DNA follows: TGTGCCTGGAGTGGCGGGGAAAGGCAGCCCCAGCATTTT. It yields the protein CAWSGGERQPQHF.

The chain has TRBV6-5 and TRBJ1-4; D not certain. The CDR3 runs 14 residues. Trimming shortened V by 6 bases and J by 8 bases, and 16 bases separated the two germline ends. Germline CDR1 reads MNHEY; CDR2 reads SVGAGI. CDR3 loop: CASSLDPDTEKLFF. The CDR3 coding sequence is TGTGCCAGCAGCCTAGATCCGGATACGGAAAAACTGTTTTTT.

In DNA form, the CDR3 reads TGCGCCAGCAGCTTCGGACAGGGCCTTGAGACTGAAGCTTTCTTT. This codes for CASSFGQGLETEAFF. V is TRBV5-1 and J is TRBJ1-1, with 8 nucleotides matching TRBD1. The CDR3 runs 15 residues. With 2 bases clipped from V and 5 bases from J, the junction kept 8 bases outside the gene matches. Per germline, CDR1 SGHRS and CDR2 YFSETQ.

The rearrangement uses TRBV9 and TRBJ1-1, with 8 bases identical to TRBD1. The J segment lost 1 base and the V segment lost 1 base, leaving 0 bases of the junction unmatched. Germline CDR1 SGDLS, CDR2 YYNGEE. There are 14 residues in the CDR3. CDR3 in amino acids: CASSVQGANTEAFF. DNA for the CDR3: TGTGCCAGCAGCGTACAGGGGGCGAACACTGAAGCTTTCTTT.

This clone was counted a single time. The chain combines TRBV7-2 with TRBJ2-4; TRBD1 aligns across 11 bases. Germline-derived CDR1 and CDR2 are SGHTA and FQGNSA. The CDR3 consists of 16 residues. The junction had 2 bases not matched to a gene; V was cut back by 1 base and J by 3 bases. The CDR3 here is CASSLGTGGVKNIQYF. CDR3 coding DNA: TGTGCCAGCAGCTTAGGGACAGGGGGCGTCAAAAACATTCAGTACTTC.

The V and J genes are TRBV5-4 and TRBJ1-1; TRBD1 matches 7 bases. The V gene end was trimmed by 0 bases and the J gene end by 7 bases; junction bases not matched to a gene: 3. CDR1 is SGHNT, CDR2 YYREEE, per germline (reference sequence). The CDR3 sequence is 13 residues long. CDR3 region: CASSLAGTVEAFF. The DNA for the CDR3 is TGTGCCAGCAGCTTGGCCGGGACAGTTGAAGCTTTCTTT.

The V and J genes are TRBV28 and TRBJ2-7; D is possibly TRBD1 (5 bases). The CDR3 length is 15 residues. V lost 6 bases, J lost 4 bases, and 19 bases lay in between. CDR1 is MDHEN and CDR2 is SYDVKM in the germline V gene. CDR3: CASRPTGTTPYEQYF. The CDR3 DNA reads TGTGCCAGCAGACCTACAGGTACCACCCCTTACGAGCAGTACTTC.

The V gene is TRBV18, the J gene TRBJ2-7; 7 nucleotides match TRBD1. The CDR3 runs to 16 residues. V shed 5 bases and J 7 bases; nucleotides not matched to a gene: 17. CDR1 and CDR2 from the germline V gene are KGHSH and LQKENI. This chain's CDR3 is CASSSLSYRGSEEQYF. DNA of the CDR3: TGTGCCAGCTCATCCTTATCGTACAGGGGCTCGGAAGAGCAGTACTTC.

The chain is built from TRBV19 and TRBJ2-7, with 8 positions matching TRBD2. This CDR3 contains 14 residues. J was trimmed by 1 base and V by 3 bases; bases with no gene match: 2. Germline assignment: CDR1 LNHDA and CDR2 SQIVND (reference sequence). For the CDR3, the DNA is TGTGCCAGTAGTATCGAGCGGGAGTCCTACGAGCAGTACTTC. This translates into CASSIERESYEQYF.

The chain couples TRBV7-2 to TRBJ2-3; a possible D gene is TRBD2 (6 bases). CDR1 is SGHTA, CDR2 FQGNSA, per germline. V was trimmed by 3 bases and J by 11 bases, leaving 21 bases between them. The CDR3 consists of 15 residues. DNA of the CDR3: TGTGCCAGCAGCTTCTCCCAGGGAGCCCAGGAGGGGCAGTATTTT. Translating gives CASSFSQGAQEGQYF.

The genes are TRBV4-3 and TRBJ1-1; 12 nucleotides line up with TRBD1. The CDR3 totals 16 residues. The junction had 12 bases not matched to a gene; V was cut back by 3 bases and J by 10 bases. Germline CDR1 is LGHNA and CDR2 is YSLEER. CDR3 in amino acids: CASSQFLGTGGVGAFF. CDR3 DNA: TGCGCCAGCAGCCAGTTCTTAGGGACAGGGGGCGTGGGAGCTTTCTTT.

V is TRBV4-1 and J is TRBJ2-5; the match to TRBD1 covers 9 bases. Trimming removed 3 bases from V and 2 bases from J; junction bases left unmatched: 10. The CDR3 covers 17 residues. Germline-derived CDR1 and CDR2 are MGHRA and YSYEKL. CDR3 amino acids: CASSHDQGTGRQETQYF. CDR3 bases: TGCGCCAGCAGCCACGACCAGGGGACAGGGAGGCAAGAGACCCAGTACTTC.

The chain links TRBV10-2 to TRBJ2-4, with D perhaps TRBD2 (6 bases). Deletions cut 0 bases from V and 2 bases from J, with 14 bases between. The germline V gene encodes CDR1 WSHSY and CDR2 SAAADI. The CDR3 totals 17 residues. In DNA form, the CDR3 reads TGCGCCAGCAGTGAGTCTACTAGCAGAATAACCAAAAACATTCAGTACTTC. This codes for CASSESTSRITKNIQYF.

The rearrangement uses TRBV6-6 and TRBJ2-2; 7 bases match TRBD2. CDR3 size: 14 residues. Germline loops: CDR1 MNHNY, CDR2 SVGAGI (reference sequence). V trimming: 2 bases; J trimming: 7 bases; junction bases outside the gene matches: 4. The DNA for the CDR3 is TGTGCCAGCAGTTACGGCGGGAGAGACGGGGAGCTGTTTTTT. This sequence encodes CASSYGGRDGELFF.

The chain combines TRBV25-1 with TRBJ1-3; D perhaps matches TRBD1 (5 bases). Trimming cost V 6 bases and J 4 bases, with 13 bases left between them. Germline values: CDR1 MGHDK, CDR2 SYGVNS. The CDR3 sequence is 14 residues long. CDR3 sequence (DNA): TGTGCCAGCAGCCCAGGGTCGTCGGGAAACACCATATATTTT. Protein: CASSPGSSGNTIYF.

This clone occurred once. The chain employs TRBV29-1 and TRBJ2-3; possible D gene TRBD1, 6 bases. Germline values: CDR1 SQVTM, CDR2 ANQGSEA. The CDR3 extends over 16 amino acids. Between the trimmed V and J ends, which lost 0 bases and 2 bases, there was a span of 15 bases. For the CDR3, the DNA is TGCAGCGTTGAAGATCTAAAGACAGGAGTCACAGATACGCAGTATTTT. As protein: CSVEDLKTGVTDTQYF.

This chain joins TRBV25-1 and TRBJ2-2, with D perhaps TRBD1 (6 bases). The CDR3 is made up of 17 amino acids. Germline V gene data show CDR1 as MGHDK and CDR2 as SYGVNS. V gave up 6 bases and J gave up 3 bases, with 20 bases separating them. This CDR3 reads CASSDPFGTPYTGELFF. The CDR3 region has the DNA TGTGCCAGCAGCGATCCATTCGGGACACCTTACACCGGGGAGCTGTTTTTT.

The chain combines TRBV6-5 with TRBJ1-4; 7 nucleotides agree with TRBD1. The CDR3 contains 15 residues. Germline loops: CDR1 MNHEY, CDR2 SVGAGI. V lost 2 bases, J lost 6 bases, and 6 bases stayed unmatched. CDR3 nucleotides: TGTGCCAGCAGTTACCGCAGACAGGGCTATGAAAAACTGTTTTTT. This codes for CASSYRRQGYEKLFF.

The J gene is TRBJ1-4, the V gene TRBV7-9; the match to TRBD1 covers 7 bases. Germline CDR1 reads SEHNR; CDR2 reads FQNEAQ (reference sequence). CDR3 length: 15 residues. The J segment lost 2 bases and the V segment lost 3 bases, leaving 3 bases of the junction unmatched. The CDR3 sequence is CASSLTGSTNEKLFF. CDR3 DNA sequence: TGTGCCAGCAGCTTGACAGGGTCGACTAATGAAAAACTGTTTTTT.

The chain has TRBV28 and TRBJ2-7; 9 bases are shared with TRBD1. This CDR3 comprises 14 residues. Losses at the gene ends were 3 bases for V and 6 bases for J; bases not matched to a gene: 6. The germline V gene has CDR1 MDHEN and CDR2 SYDVKM. This CDR3 is CASSLGTGYSEQYF. CDR3 in DNA: TGTGCCAGCAGTTTGGGGACAGGGTATTCCGAGCAGTACTTC.

This rearrangement joins TRBV18 to TRBJ1-1; D perhaps matches TRBD1 (5 bases). The CDR3 loop spans 13 amino acids. Trimming stripped 2 bases from V and 5 bases from J, with 9 bases between. The germline V gene has CDR1 KGHSH and CDR2 LQKENI. In nucleotides, the CDR3 is TGTGCCAGCTCACCAAGTGGGGGGACTGAAGCTTTCTTT. This codes for CASSPSGGTEAFF.